Below are 8 T cell receptor beta chains sequenced from a single sample in a study of shared clonotypes between healthy human individuals. TCRdb keeps only in-frame clones here, not all; method: immunoSEQ multiplex PCR. The sample holds millions of clones, more than 90% seen once. Input material: naive CD4+ T cells sorted from blood. Specified subset: CD45RA+ positively selected. The origin of the receptors is a man aged 18 to 35 in good health.

The V gene is TRBV25-1, the J gene TRBJ2-2; 7 bases fit TRBD1. V lost 3 bases and J lost 6; bases outside the gene matches: 7. The CDR3 length is 15 residues. Germline V lookup: CDR1 MGHDK, CDR2 SYGVNS. The CDR3 DNA sequence: TGTGCCAGCAGTGACAGACAGGGTTGGGCCGGGGAGCTGTTTTTT. This codes for CASSDRQGWAGELFF.

V usage is TRBV2 and J usage is TRBJ1-1, with 11 bases aligning to TRBD1. The germline CDR1 and CDR2 sequences are SNHLY and FYNNEI. This CDR3 spans 16 amino acids. J was trimmed by 0 bases and V by 4 bases; bases with no gene match: 4. CDR3 nucleotides: TGTGCCAGCAGTGTGGGACAGGGGGGACTGAACACTGAAGCTTTCTTT. Protein product: CASSVGQGGLNTEAFF.

The rearrangement joins TRBV2 to TRBJ2-2, with 10 bases that match TRBD1. The CDR3 has 15 amino acids. V gave up 7 bases and J gave up 5 bases; unmatched junction bases: 7. The germline CDR1 and CDR2 sequences are SNHLY and FYNNEI. The CDR3 nucleotides read TGTGCCAGCAATAAGGACAGGGGGGGAACCGGGGAGCTGTTTTTT. Its translation: CASNKDRGGTGELFF.

Here the CDR3 reads CASSPRQAPWGAEAFF. The CDR3 bases are TGTGCCAGCAGCCCCCGACAGGCCCCGTGGGGGGCTGAAGCTTTCTTT. The chain recombines TRBV7-6 with TRBJ1-1, with D perhaps TRBD1 (6 bases). The germline CDR1 and CDR2 sequences are SGHVS and FNYEAQ. The V end was cut by 5 bases, the J end by 6 bases, with 22 bases between. The CDR3 runs to 16 residues.

As regards this clone: Mismatch with germline at one junction end may stem from a read error. The rearrangement uses TRBV7-9 and TRBJ2-1; tentatively, D is TRBD1 or TRBD2 (5 bases each). The CDR3 covers 11 residues. Germline V gene lookup returns CDR1 SEHNR and CDR2 FQNEAQ (reference sequence). The CDR3, as DNA: TGTGCCAGCAGCCTAGCTGGGGGGCAGTTCTTC. Translating gives CASSLAGGQFF.

In DNA form, the CDR3 reads TGTGCCAGCAGCTTCGACAGGTACCCCTCCAATAACGAGCAGTACTTC. This codes for CASSFDRYPSNNEQYF. The rearrangement links TRBV5-8 to TRBJ2-7, with D maybe TRBD1 (6 bases). Germline V gene lookup returns CDR1 SGHTS and CDR2 YDEGEE. The CDR3 totals 16 residues. Deletions cut 2 bases from V and 5 bases from J, with 20 bases between.

The V call is TRBV15, the J call TRBJ2-4, with TRBD1 matching 8 bases. J gave up 2 bases and V 0 bases, and 12 bases lay outside the gene matches. The CDR3 loop spans 19 amino acids. In germline, CDR1 is LNHNV, CDR2 YYDKDF (reference sequence). CDR3 in amino acids: CATSRETGDAVPPKNIQYF. As DNA, the CDR3 is TGTGCCACCAGCAGAGAGACAGGGGACGCAGTACCCCCCAAAAACATTCAGTACTTC.

The gene calls are TRBV6-5 and TRBJ1-5; 9 positions match TRBD1. This CDR3 contains 14 residues. J lost 4 bases, V lost 6 bases, and 4 bases had no gene match. From germline, CDR1 is MNHEY and CDR2 SVGAGI. CDR3 residues: CASSAGTGNQPQHF. DNA for the CDR3: TGTGCCAGCAGCGCCGGGACAGGGAATCAGCCCCAGCATTTT.